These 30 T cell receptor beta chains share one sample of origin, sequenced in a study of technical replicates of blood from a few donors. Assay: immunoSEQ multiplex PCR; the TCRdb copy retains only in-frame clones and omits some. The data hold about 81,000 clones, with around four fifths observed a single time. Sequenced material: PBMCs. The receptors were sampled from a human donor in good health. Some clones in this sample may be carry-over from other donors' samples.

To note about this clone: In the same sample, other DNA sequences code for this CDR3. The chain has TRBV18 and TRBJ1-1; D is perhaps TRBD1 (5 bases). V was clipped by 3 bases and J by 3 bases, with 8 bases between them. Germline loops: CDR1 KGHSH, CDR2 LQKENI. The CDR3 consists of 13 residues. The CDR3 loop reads CASSPTRDTEAFF. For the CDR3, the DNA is TGTGCCAGCTCACCCACCAGGGACACTGAAGCTTTCTTT.

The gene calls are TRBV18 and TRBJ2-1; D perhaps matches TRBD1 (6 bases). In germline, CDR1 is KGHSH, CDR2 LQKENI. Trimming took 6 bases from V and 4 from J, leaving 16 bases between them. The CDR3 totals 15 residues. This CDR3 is CASSKDRQKYNEQFF. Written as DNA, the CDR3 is TGTGCCAGCTCCAAAGACAGGCAGAAATACAATGAGCAGTTCTTC.

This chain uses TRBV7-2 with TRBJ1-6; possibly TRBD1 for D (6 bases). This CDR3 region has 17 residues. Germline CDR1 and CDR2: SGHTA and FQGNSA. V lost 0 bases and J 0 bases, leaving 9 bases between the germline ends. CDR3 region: CASSLAGASSYNSPLHF. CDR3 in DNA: TGTGCCAGCAGCTTAGCGGGGGCATCCTCCTATAATTCACCCCTCCACTTT.

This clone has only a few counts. CDR3 in amino acids: CASSYSSTGRRYEQYF. The CDR3 DNA follows: TGTGCCAGCAGTTACTCTTCGACAGGGCGAAGGTACGAGCAGTACTTC. The genes are TRBV6-5 and TRBJ2-7, with TRBD1 matching 7 bases. V shed 0 bases, J shed 4 bases, and the junction held 9 bases outside the gene matches. The CDR3 is 16 residues long. The germline V gene encodes CDR1 MNHEY and CDR2 SVGAGI.

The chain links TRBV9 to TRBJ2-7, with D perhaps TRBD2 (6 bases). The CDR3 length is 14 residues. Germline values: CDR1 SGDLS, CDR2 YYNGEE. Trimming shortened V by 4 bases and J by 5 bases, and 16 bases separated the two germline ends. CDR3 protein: CASSLGLLTHEQYF. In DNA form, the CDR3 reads TGTGCCAGCAGCCTGGGACTCCTGACCCACGAGCAGTACTTC.

Here the CDR3 reads CASQRDIYYEQYF. CDR3 DNA: TGTGCCAGCCAACGGGACATATACTACGAGCAGTACTTC. The V call is TRBV6-5, the J call TRBJ2-7, with D perhaps TRBD1 (6 bases). V dropped 8 bases and J dropped 3 bases, with 14 bases sitting between them. The CDR3 extends over 13 amino acids. CDR1 MNHEY and CDR2 SVGAGI come from the germline V gene.

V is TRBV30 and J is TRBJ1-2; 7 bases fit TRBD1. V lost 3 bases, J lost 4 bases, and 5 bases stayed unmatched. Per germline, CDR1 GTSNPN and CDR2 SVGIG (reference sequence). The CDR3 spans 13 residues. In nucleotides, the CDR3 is TGTGCCTGGAGCGGACAGGAGAGCTATGGCTACACCTTC. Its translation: CAWSGQESYGYTF.

The CDR3 spells CASSMTGSGQETQYF. In DNA form, the CDR3 reads TGTGCCAGCAGCATGACAGGGAGCGGCCAAGAGACCCAGTACTTC. V and J are TRBV7-2 and TRBJ2-5; 7 bases fit TRBD1. Trimming removed 5 bases from V and 1 base from J; junction bases left unmatched: 7. Germline V gives CDR1 SGHTA, CDR2 FQGNSA. The CDR3 has 15 amino acids.

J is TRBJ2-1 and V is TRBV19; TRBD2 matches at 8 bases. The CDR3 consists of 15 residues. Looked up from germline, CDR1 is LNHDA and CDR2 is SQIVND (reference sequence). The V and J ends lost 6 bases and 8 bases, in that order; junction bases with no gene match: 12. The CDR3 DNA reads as TGTGCCAGTAGCAGCGGGAGCGTCTTTACCGATGAGCAGTTCTTC. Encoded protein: CASSSGSVFTDEQFF.

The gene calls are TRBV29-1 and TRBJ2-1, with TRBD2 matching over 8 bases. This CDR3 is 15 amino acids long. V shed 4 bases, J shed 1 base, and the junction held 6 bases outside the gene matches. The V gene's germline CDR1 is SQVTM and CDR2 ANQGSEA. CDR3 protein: CSVVGTGGSYNEQFF. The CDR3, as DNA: TGCAGCGTTGTGGGTACGGGGGGGTCCTACAATGAGCAGTTCTTC.

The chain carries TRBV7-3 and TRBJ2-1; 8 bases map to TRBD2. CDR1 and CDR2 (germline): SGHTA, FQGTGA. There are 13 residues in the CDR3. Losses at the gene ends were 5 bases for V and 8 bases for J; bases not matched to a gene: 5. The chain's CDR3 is CASSTGLEDEQFF. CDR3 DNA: TGTGCCAGCAGCACGGGACTAGAGGATGAGCAGTTCTTC.

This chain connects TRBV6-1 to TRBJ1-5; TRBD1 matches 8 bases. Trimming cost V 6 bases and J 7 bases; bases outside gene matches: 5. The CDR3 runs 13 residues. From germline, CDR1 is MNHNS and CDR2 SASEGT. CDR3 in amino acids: CASRLGQGQPQHF. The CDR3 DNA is TGTGCCAGCAGACTCGGACAGGGCCAGCCCCAGCATTTT.

CDR3 amino acids: CASSNHWGDSQPQHF. CDR3 DNA sequence: TGTGCCAGCAGTAATCACTGGGGTGACAGTCAGCCCCAGCATTTT. The V call is TRBV6-1, the J call TRBJ1-5, with D tentatively TRBD1 (5 bases). Germline loops: CDR1 MNHNS, CDR2 SASEGT. V gave up 5 bases and J gave up 6 bases, with 17 bases separating them. The CDR3 is made up of 15 amino acids.

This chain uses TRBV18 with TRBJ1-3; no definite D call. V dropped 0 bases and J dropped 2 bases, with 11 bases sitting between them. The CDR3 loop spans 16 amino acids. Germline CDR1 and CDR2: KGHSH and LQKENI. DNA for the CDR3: TGTGCCAGCTCACCACCGGGTCCCCAGGCTGGAAACACCATATATTTT. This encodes CASSPPGPQAGNTIYF.

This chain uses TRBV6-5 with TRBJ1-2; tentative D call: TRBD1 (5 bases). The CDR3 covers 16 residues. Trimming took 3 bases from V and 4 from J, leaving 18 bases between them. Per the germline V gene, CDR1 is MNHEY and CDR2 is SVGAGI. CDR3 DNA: TGTGCCAGCAGTTATCAGGGCGGTCAGGTGGGCTATGGCTACACCTTC. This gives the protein CASSYQGGQVGYGYTF.

The CDR3 DNA reads as TGTGCCAGCAGCCAACGGTACAGGGGGAACTATGGCTACACCTTC. It encodes CASSQRYRGNYGYTF. The chain uses TRBV4-2 and TRBJ1-2, with TRBD1 matching over 8 bases. The CDR3 length is 15 residues. V gave up 2 bases and J gave up 2 bases; unmatched junction bases: 4. Germline V gene lookup returns CDR1 LGHNA and CDR2 YNFKEQ.

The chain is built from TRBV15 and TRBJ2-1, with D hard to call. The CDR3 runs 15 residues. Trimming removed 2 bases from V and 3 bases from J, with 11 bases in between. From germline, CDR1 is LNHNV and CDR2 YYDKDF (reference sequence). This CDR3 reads CATSRRLALYNEQFF. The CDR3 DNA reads TGTGCCACCAGCAGACGATTGGCCCTCTACAATGAGCAGTTCTTC.

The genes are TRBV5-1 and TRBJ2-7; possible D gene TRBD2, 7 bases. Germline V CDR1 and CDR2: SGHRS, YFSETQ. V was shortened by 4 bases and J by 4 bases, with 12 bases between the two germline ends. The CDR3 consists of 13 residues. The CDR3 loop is CASSAAGAYEQYF. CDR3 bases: TGCGCCAGCAGCGCGGCGGGGGCGTACGAGCAGTACTTC.

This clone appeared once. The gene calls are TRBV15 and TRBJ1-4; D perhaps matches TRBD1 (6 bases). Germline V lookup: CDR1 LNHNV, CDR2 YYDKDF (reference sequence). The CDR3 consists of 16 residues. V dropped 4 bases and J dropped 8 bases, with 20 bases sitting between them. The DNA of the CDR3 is TGTGCCACCAGCACTACCATCGGGCAGGGGAGCGAAAAACTGTTTTTT. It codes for CATSTTIGQGSEKLFF.

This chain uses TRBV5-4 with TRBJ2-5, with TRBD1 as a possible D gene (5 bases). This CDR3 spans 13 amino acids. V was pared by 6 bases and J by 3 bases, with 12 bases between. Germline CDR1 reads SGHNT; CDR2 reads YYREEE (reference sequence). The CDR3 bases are TGTGCCAGCAACGACAAGACAGAAGAGACCCAGTACTTC. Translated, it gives CASNDKTEETQYF.

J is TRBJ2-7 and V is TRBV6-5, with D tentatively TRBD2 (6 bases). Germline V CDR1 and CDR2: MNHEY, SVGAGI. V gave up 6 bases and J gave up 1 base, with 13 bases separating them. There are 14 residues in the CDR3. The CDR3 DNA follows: TGTGCCAGCAGCCGGGGACTTGAGTCCTACGAGCAGTACTTC. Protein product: CASSRGLESYEQYF.

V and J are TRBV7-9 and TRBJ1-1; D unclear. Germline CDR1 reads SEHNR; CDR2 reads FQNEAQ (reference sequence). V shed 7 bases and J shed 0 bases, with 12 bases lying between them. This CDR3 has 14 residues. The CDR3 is CASTLQNLNTEAFF. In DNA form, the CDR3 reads TGTGCCAGCACCCTACAGAACTTGAACACTGAAGCTTTCTTT.

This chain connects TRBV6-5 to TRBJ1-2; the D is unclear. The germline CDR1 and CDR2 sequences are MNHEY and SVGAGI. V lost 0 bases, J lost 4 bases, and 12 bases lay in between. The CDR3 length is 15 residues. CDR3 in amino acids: CASSYSLYGSYGYTF. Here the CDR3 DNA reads TGTGCCAGCAGTTACTCTCTGTACGGGAGCTATGGCTACACCTTC.

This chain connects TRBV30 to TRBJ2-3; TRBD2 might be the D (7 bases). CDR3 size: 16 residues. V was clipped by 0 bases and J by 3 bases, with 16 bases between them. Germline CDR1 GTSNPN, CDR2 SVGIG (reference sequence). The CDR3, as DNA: TGTGCCTGGAGTGTACAAGGGGGAGGGAGGACAGATACGCAGTATTTT. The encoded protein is CAWSVQGGGRTDTQYF.

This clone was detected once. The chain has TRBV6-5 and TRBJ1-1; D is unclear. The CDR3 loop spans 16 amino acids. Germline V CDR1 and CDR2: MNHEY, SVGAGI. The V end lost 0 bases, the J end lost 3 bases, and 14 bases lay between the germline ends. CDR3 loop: CASSYSTLRHYTEAFF. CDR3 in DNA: TGTGCCAGCAGTTACTCTACATTGAGACATTACACTGAAGCTTTCTTT.

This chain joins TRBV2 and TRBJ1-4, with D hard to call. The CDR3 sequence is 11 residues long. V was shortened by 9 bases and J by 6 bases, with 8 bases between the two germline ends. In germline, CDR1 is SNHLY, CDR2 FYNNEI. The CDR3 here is CARRADEKLFF. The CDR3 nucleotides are TGTGCCAGGAGGGCTGATGAAAAACTGTTTTTT.

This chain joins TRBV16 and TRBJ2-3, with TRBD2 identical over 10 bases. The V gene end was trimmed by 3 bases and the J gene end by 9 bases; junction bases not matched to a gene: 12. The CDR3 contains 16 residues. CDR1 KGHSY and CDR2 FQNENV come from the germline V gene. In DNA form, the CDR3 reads TGTGCCAGCAGCCAGTCGAGCGGGAGGGCCTCTAGGACGCAGTATTTT. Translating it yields CASSQSSGRASRTQYF.

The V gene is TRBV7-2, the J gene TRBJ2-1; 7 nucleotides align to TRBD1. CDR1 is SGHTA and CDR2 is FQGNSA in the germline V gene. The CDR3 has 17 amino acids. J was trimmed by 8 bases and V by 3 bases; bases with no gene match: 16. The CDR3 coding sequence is TGTGCCAGCAGCTTTACTCTTGTCGGGACAGTAAGCGATGAGCAGTTCTTC. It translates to CASSFTLVGTVSDEQFF.

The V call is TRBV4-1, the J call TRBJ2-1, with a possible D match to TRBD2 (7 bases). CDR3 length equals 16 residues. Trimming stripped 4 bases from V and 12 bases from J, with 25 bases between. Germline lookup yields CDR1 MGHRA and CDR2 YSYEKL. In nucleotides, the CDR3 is TGCGCCAGCAGCCCCCCTGGGGGGGCAAATGTTCATAGGCAGTTCTTC. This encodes CASSPPGGANVHRQFF.

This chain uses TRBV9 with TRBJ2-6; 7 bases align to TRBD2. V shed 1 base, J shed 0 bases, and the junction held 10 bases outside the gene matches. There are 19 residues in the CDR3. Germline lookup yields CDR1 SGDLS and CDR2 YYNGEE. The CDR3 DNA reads TGTGCCAGCAGCGTACAGCGGGGCCCTGGTTTCTCTGGGGCCAACGTCCTGACTTTC. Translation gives CASSVQRGPGFSGANVLTF. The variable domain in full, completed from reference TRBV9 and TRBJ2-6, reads DSGVTQTPKHLITATGQRVTLRCSPRSGDLSVYWYQQSLDQGLQFLIQYYNGEERAKGNILERFSAQQFPDLHSELNLSSLELGDSALYFCASSVQRGPGFSGANVLTFGAGSRLTVL.